Described below is a single TCR beta chain sequence and its context. Its recognized antigen is unknown. No qualities accompany the bases; no much larger clone lies one base away. The data are from a study of OX40 agonist ivuxolimab in advanced cancers. Background on the whole study: The costimulatory receptor OX40 (CD134) was targeted by ivuxolimab, a fully human IgG2 agonistic monoclonal antibody. Intravenous ivuxolimab was administered to patients every 2 weeks at six dose levels: 0.01, 0.1, 0.3, 1.5, 3 and 10 mg/kg. Among the approximately 50 dose-escalation patients, approximately 20 had hepatocellular carcinoma, 15 or so melanoma, 9 renal cell carcinoma and 9 head and neck cancer. In the dose-escalation cohort, more than 75% of patients were male, and the mean age was approximately 64 years, with a range of roughly 23 to 85. Patients were allowed to have had prior anti-PD-1, anti-PD-L1 or anti-CTLA-4 therapy, and around 43% of the dose-escalation patients had been treated with checkpoint inhibitors. Partial responses were achieved by three dose-escalation patients, of whom one had hepatocellular carcinoma and two had cutaneous melanoma. The point of sequencing TCRbeta in the periphery was to test whether ivuxolimab changed TCR sequence diversity and drove clonal T-cell expansion. The paper covers the monotherapy dose-escalation part of the phase I ivuxolimab trial, which included N = 52 patients. Broad study findings and their caveats: Antigen specificity was not determined for the clonally expanded peripheral T cells. On average, CD8+ T cells showed more expanded clones than CD4+ T cells after ivuxolimab. At doses of 0.1 to 3.0 mg/kg, clonal expansion of both CD4+ and CD8+ T cells in blood was seen between baseline and week 6. In the 0.1-3.0 mg/kg groups, partial responders were among the patients with the lowest normalized peripheral clonal expansion, particularly in CD8+ T cells. Low levels of normalized T-cell clonal expansion were also seen in some patients who did not respond.

The cysteine opens and the phenylalanine closes a CDR3 of 14 amino acids. The entry retains the CDR3 DNA only, 42 bases that are in frame from base 1. From the germline V gene (reference sequence), CDR1 is LNHDA and CDR2 is SQIVND. V sheds 5 bases and J sheds 6 bases, leaving 17 bases between their ends. The trial excluded patients who had a history of autoimmune disease or who were on systemic immunosuppression. Peripheral blood for TCR sequencing was collected from all dose cohorts at baseline, on cycle 4 day 1, and on cycle 7 day 1. The samples were drawn from a first-in-human, open-label, multicenter phase I dose-escalation trial of ivuxolimab. The trial enrolled adults with locally advanced or metastatic head and neck squamous cell, hepatocellular, melanoma or renal cell carcinoma. Before TCR sequencing, CD4+ and CD8+ T cells were separately sorted from peripheral blood. For sequencing of the TCRbeta CDR3 region, genomic DNA was extracted from the sorted cells. The immunoSEQ Assay was used for sequencing of TCRbeta CDR3 regions. As stored in TCRdb, this immuneACCESS dataset retains in-frame rearrangements with V and J assigned. A fraction of the clones does not appear; measured against another copy, unresolved V genes explain less than half of the discrepancy, and the remainder lacks a known reason. The sample table records about 69,000 clones; about four fifths of these occur just once. The biggest ten clones account for around 2% of the sample.

The TCR was taken from an adult with an advanced solid tumor such as melanoma, head and neck, liver or kidney cancer. This chain is built from TRBV19 and TRBJ2-7; the D segment could be TRBD2, given 6 matching bases. Source: CD4+ or CD8+ T cells sorted from blood, taken in a trial of the OX40 agonist ivuxolimab. The CDR3 region has the sequence CASSAYRDSREQYF. The DNA sequence is given as TGTGCCAGTAGTGCCTACCGGGACTCGCGCGAGCAGTACTTC.